This T cell receptor beta chain stems from a study of T cells expressing NK-cell markers. Across the study: Sequenced donors, eight in total, included seven who were HCMV-seropositive and one who was seronegative. Overall study findings and caveats: Leadership of the CD3+CD56-NKG2C+ fraction also belonged to these clonotypes in several donors. Clarity on HCMV specificity was lacking for the expanded NKG2C+ T cell clones.

Comments on this clonotype: Its antigen is not known.

5'RACE template switching with UMIs generated TCR beta cDNA. TCRdb re-analyzed the 5' RACE reads; it lists each CDR3 protein once, without DNA. The table for this sample gives 400,000 to 450,000 distinct CDR3 sequences. Per germline, CDR1 MRHNA and CDR2 SNTAGT. The CDR3 covers 14 residues. The sequencing sample was made of blood T cells: a sorted CD56 or NKG2C T cell subset, CD4+ or CD8+ T cells, or bulk PBMC T cells (not recorded which). This TCR was recovered from a woman between 18 and 70 years old in good health. The rearrangement uses TRBV6-4 and TRBJ2-2. CDR3 amino acids: CASSEGSDTGELFF.